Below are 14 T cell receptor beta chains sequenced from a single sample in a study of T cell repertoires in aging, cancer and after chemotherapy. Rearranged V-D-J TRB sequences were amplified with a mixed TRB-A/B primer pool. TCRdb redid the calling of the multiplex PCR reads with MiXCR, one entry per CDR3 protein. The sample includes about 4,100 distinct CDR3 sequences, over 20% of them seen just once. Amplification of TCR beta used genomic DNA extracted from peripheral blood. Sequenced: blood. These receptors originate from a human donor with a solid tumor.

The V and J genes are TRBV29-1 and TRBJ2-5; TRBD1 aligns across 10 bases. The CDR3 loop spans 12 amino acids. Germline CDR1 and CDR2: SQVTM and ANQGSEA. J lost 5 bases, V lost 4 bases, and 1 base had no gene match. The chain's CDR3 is CSVGQGAETQYF. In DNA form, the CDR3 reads TGCAGCGTTGGACAGGGGGCGGAGACCCAGTACTTC.

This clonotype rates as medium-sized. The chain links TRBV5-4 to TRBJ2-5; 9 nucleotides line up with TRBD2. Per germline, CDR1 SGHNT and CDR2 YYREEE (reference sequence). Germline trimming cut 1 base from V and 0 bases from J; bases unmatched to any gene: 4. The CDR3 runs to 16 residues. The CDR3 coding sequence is TGTGCCAGCAGCTTGTCAAGCGGGAGGTACCAAGAGACCCAGTACTTC. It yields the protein CASSLSSGRYQETQYF. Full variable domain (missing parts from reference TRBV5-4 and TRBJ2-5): ETGVTQSPTHLIKTRGQQVTLRCSSQSGHNTVSWYQQALGQGPQFIFQYYREEENGRGNFPPRFSGLQFPNYSSELNVNALELDDSALYLCASSLSSGRYQETQYFGPGTRLLVL.

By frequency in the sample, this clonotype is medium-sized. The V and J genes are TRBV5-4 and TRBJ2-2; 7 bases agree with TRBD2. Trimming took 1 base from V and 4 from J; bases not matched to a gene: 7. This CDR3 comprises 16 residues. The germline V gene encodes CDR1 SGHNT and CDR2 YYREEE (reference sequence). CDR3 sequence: CASSLRLADFTGELFF. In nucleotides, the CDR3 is TGTGCCAGCAGCTTGAGGCTAGCGGATTTCACCGGGGAGCTGTTTTTT.

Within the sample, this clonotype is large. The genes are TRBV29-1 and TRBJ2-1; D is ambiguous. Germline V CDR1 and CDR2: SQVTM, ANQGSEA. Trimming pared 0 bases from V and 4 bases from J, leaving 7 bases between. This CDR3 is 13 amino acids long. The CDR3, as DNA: TGCAGCGTTGAAGATCTCCGTTACAATGAGCAGTTCTTC. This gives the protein CSVEDLRYNEQFF.

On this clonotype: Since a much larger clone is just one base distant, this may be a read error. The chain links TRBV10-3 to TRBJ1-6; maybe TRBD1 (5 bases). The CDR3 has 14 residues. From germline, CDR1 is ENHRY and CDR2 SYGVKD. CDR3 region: CVISDQGWDSPLHF. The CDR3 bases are TGTGTCATCAGTGATCAGGGTTGGGATTCACCCCTCCACTTT.

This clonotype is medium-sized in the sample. CDR3 in amino acids: CASSFRGRYQETQYF. The CDR3 coding sequence is TGTGCCAGCAGTTTCCGCGGCCGGTACCAAGAGACCCAGTACTTC. The chain has TRBV27 and TRBJ2-5; D gene ambiguous. V was trimmed by 3 bases and J by 0 bases, leaving 11 bases between them. This CDR3 has 15 residues. Per germline, CDR1 MNHEY and CDR2 SMNVEV (reference sequence).

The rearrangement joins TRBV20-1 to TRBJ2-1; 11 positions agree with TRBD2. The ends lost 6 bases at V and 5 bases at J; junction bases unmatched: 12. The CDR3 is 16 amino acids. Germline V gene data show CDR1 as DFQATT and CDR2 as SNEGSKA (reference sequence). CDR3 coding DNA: TGCAGTGCCGCCTCCTATCTAGCGGGAGGACACAATGAGCAGTTCTTC. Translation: CSAASYLAGGHNEQFF.

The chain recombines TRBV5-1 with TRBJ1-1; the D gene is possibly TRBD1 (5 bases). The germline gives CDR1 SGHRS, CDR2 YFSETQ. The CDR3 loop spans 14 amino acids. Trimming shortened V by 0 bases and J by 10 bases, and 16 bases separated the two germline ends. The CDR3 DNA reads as TGCGCCAGCAGCTTGGTAGGGACCCAAGTTGGAGCTTTCTTT. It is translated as CASSLVGTQVGAFF.

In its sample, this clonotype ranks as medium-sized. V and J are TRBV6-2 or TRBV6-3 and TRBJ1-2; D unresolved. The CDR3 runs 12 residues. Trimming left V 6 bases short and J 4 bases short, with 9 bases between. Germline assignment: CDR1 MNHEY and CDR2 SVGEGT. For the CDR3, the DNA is TGTGCCAGCAGCATGACGGCCTATGGCTACACCTTC. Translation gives CASSMTAYGYTF.

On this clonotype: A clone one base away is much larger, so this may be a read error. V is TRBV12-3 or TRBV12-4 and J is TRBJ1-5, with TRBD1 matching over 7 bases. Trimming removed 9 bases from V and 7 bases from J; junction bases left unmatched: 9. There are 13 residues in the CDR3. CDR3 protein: CARSQQGSQPQHF. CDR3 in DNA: TGTGCCAGAAGTCAACAGGGGTCACAGCCCCAGCATTTT.

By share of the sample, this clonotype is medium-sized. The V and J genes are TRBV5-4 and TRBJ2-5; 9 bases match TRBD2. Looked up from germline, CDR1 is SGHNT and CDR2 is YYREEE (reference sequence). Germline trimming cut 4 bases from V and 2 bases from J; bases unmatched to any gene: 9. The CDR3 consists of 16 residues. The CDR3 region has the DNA TGTGCCAGCAGCCCGCTAGCGGGGACGCCGCAAGAGACCCAGTACTTC. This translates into CASSPLAGTPQETQYF.

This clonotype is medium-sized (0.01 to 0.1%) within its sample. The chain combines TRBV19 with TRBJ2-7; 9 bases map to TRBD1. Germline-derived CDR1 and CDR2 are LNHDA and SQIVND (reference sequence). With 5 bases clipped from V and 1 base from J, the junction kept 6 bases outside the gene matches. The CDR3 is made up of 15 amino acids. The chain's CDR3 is CASSAGTGSSYEQYF. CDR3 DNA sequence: TGTGCCAGTAGTGCCGGGACAGGGAGTTCCTACGAGCAGTACTTC.

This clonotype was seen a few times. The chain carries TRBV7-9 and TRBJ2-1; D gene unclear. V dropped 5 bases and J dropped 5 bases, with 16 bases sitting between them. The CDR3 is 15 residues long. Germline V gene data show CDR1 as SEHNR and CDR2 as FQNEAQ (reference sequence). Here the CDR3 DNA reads TGTGCCAGCAGCCAAGCTAGGGCTGGGGACAATGAGCAGTTCTTC. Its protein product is CASSQARAGDNEQFF.

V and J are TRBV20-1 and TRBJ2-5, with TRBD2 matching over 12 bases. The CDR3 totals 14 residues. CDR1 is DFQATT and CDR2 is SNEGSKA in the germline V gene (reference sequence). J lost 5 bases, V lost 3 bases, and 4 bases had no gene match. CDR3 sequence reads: CSARTSGSWETQYF. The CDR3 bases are TGCAGTGCTAGGACTAGCGGGAGTTGGGAGACCCAGTACTTC.